The 23 T cell receptor beta chains in this list originate from one sample, sequenced in a study of OX40 agonist ivuxolimab in advanced cancers. Clones were read by immunoSEQ multiplex PCR, and TCRdb kept only the in-frame ones, dropping some. The data show over 75,000 clones, roughly 92% seen once. The sequencing here drew on CD4+ or CD8+ T cells sorted from blood, taken in a trial of the OX40 agonist ivuxolimab. These TCRs come from an adult with an advanced solid tumor such as melanoma, head and neck, liver or kidney cancer.

The rearrangement links TRBV6-1 to TRBJ1-3; D gene ambiguous. V lost 1 base to trimming and J lost 3 bases, with 7 bases between them. There are 14 residues in the CDR3. Germline-derived CDR1 and CDR2 are MNHNS and SASEGT. The CDR3 nucleotides are TGTGCCAGCAGTGAAGTATCAGGTGGAAACACCATATATTTT. Residues: CASSEVSGGNTIYF.

The chain has TRBV9 and TRBJ2-2; TRBD1 matches 7 bases. CDR1 and CDR2 from the germline V gene are SGDLS and YYNGEE. The length of the CDR3 is 18 residues. Trimming took 2 bases from V and 5 from J; bases not matched to a gene: 15. CDR3 in amino acids: CASSVRTTDRVQTGELFF. In nucleotides, the CDR3 is TGTGCCAGCAGCGTCAGGACAACCGACAGGGTACAAACCGGGGAGCTGTTTTTT.

The V and J genes are TRBV19 and TRBJ2-3; D unresolved. V was shortened by 6 bases and J by 3 bases, with 16 bases between the two germline ends. The CDR3 sequence is 15 residues long. Per the germline V gene, CDR1 is LNHDA and CDR2 is SQIVND (reference sequence). This CDR3 reads CASSFAPSGTDTQYF. The CDR3 nucleotides read TGTGCCAGTAGCTTCGCGCCTAGTGGGACAGATACGCAGTATTTT.

The V and J genes are TRBV2 and TRBJ2-5; maybe TRBD1 (5 bases). CDR1 and CDR2 from the germline V gene are SNHLY and FYNNEI. The CDR3 totals 14 residues. V was trimmed by 0 bases and J by 4 bases, leaving 9 bases between them. CDR3 DNA sequence: TGTGCCAGCAGTGAAGCGGGGCAAGGAGAGACCCAGTACTTC. Encoded protein: CASSEAGQGETQYF.

The gene calls are TRBV27 and TRBJ2-7; a possible D gene is TRBD2 (6 bases). The germline V and J ends were trimmed by 4 bases and 7 bases, with 20 bases remaining between them. Per the germline V gene, CDR1 is MNHEY and CDR2 is SMNVEV (reference sequence). The CDR3 has 15 residues. In DNA, the CDR3 is TGTGCCAGCAGTTCCTCGGGACTGGGATTCGGGGAGCAGTACTTC. It codes for CASSSSGLGFGEQYF.

This clone was detected only once. V and J are TRBV27 and TRBJ2-5; 9 nucleotides match TRBD1. Germline-derived CDR1 and CDR2 are MNHEY and SMNVEV (reference sequence). V lost 3 bases to trimming and J lost 2 bases; unmatched junction nucleotides: 7. This CDR3 contains 16 residues. In DNA, the CDR3 is TGTGCCAGCAGTTTTATGACAGGGGGGGGACAAGAGACCCAGTACTTC. Translated, it gives CASSFMTGGGQETQYF.

The CDR3 here is CASRGGRGSTDTQYF. CDR3 coding DNA: TGTGCCAGCCGCGGGGGGAGAGGGAGCACAGATACGCAGTATTTT. The J gene is TRBJ2-3, the V gene TRBV2; 8 bases agree with TRBD2. From germline, CDR1 is SNHLY and CDR2 FYNNEI. The ends lost 8 bases at V and 0 bases at J; junction bases unmatched: 7. The CDR3 runs 15 residues.

The gene calls are TRBV9 and TRBJ2-3; no reliable D call. The CDR3 contains 13 residues. The V gene lost 4 bases and the J gene lost 5 bases, with 11 bases spanning the gap. From germline, CDR1 is SGDLS and CDR2 YYNGEE. The CDR3 protein is CASSLLMGDTQYF. The CDR3 DNA sequence: TGTGCCAGCAGCCTACTCATGGGAGATACGCAGTATTTT.

CDR3 DNA sequence: TGCGCCAGCAGCCAATTTGGGGCGGGTCCGGCTGAAGCTTTCTTT. It encodes CASSQFGAGPAEAFF. The chain is built from TRBV4-1 and TRBJ1-1; a weak D match, TRBD1 (5 bases). Trimming removed 2 bases at V and 6 bases at J, with 16 bases between. This CDR3 is built from 15 residues. Germline V gene data show CDR1 as MGHRA and CDR2 as YSYEKL.

This clone was detected only once. V gene TRBV9 combines with J gene TRBJ1-2, with D possibly being TRBD1 (6 bases). CDR1 is SGDLS and CDR2 is YYNGEE in the germline V gene. The CDR3 covers 13 residues. V dropped 3 bases and J dropped 5 bases, with 11 bases sitting between them. This chain's CDR3 is CASSGGTHYGYTF. The DNA of the CDR3 is TGTGCCAGCAGCGGCGGGACACATTATGGCTACACCTTC.

V is TRBV7-8 and J is TRBJ1-4, with D possibly matching TRBD1 (5 bases). This CDR3 has 15 amino acids. V lost 4 bases, J lost 2 bases, and 11 bases lay in between. Germline CDR1 reads SGHVS; CDR2 reads FQNEAQ. CDR3 protein: CASSSDSRTNEKLFF. The CDR3 DNA is TGTGCCAGCAGCTCCGACAGTCGGACTAATGAAAAACTGTTTTTT. Together with reference TRBV7-8 and TRBJ1-4, the CDR3 gives the full variable domain: GAGVSQSPRYKVAKRGQDVALRCDPISGHVSLFWYQQALGQGPEFLTYFQNEAQLDKSGLPSDRFFAERPEGSVSTLKIQRTQQEDSAVYLCASSSDSRTNEKLFFGSGTQLSVL.

Remarks on this clone: One end of the junction varies from germline; a read error may be responsible. This rearrangement joins TRBV7-9 to TRBJ2-5; 9 bases map to TRBD2. The germline V gene has CDR1 SEHNR and CDR2 FQNEAQ (reference sequence). The CDR3 covers 13 residues. CDR3 sequence reads: CANSLAGEETQYF. CDR3 in DNA: TGTGCCAACAGCTTAGCGGGGGAAGAGACCCAGTACTTC.

The chain uses TRBV10-2 and TRBJ2-3; D unclear. The germline V gene encodes CDR1 WSHSY and CDR2 SAAADI. This CDR3 has 14 residues. V lost 5 bases, J lost 2 bases, and 11 bases lay in between. The CDR3 region has the DNA TGCGCCAGCAGTACCAGGATTAACACAGATACGCAGTATTTT. It specifies CASSTRINTDTQYF.

The chain has TRBV13 and TRBJ2-1; TRBD1 matches 11 bases. CDR1 PRHDT and CDR2 FYEKMQ come from the germline V gene (reference sequence). With 5 bases clipped from V and 9 bases from J, the junction kept 12 bases outside the gene matches. This CDR3 region has 16 residues. The CDR3 DNA is TGTGCCAGCAGCCCACCCCGGGACAGGGGGTTGGGTGAGCAGTTCTTC. This encodes CASSPPRDRGLGEQFF.

The J gene is TRBJ2-5, the V gene TRBV6-5; TRBD2 aligns across 12 bases. This CDR3 contains 15 residues. V shed 8 bases and J 5 bases; nucleotides not matched to a gene: 9. Germline CDR1 MNHEY, CDR2 SVGAGI. Here the CDR3 reads CASSLAGGQGETQYF. As DNA, the CDR3 is TGTGCCAGCTCCCTAGCGGGGGGGCAAGGGGAGACCCAGTACTTC.

This chain uses TRBV10-3 with TRBJ1-2; the D is unclear. This CDR3 comprises 13 residues. V was pared by 4 bases and J by 4 bases, with 10 bases between. The germline V gene encodes CDR1 ENHRY and CDR2 SYGVKD. CDR3 in amino acids: CAISVDGSYGYTF. CDR3 sequence (DNA): TGTGCCATCAGTGTGGACGGATCCTATGGCTACACCTTC.

The chain couples TRBV4-1 to TRBJ2-3; D unclear. V was clipped by 3 bases and J by 2 bases, with 12 bases between them. This CDR3 region has 15 residues. CDR1 is MGHRA, CDR2 YSYEKL, per germline. CDR3 sequence: CASSHMDGNTDTQYF. The CDR3 DNA reads TGCGCCAGCAGCCACATGGACGGAAACACAGATACGCAGTATTTT.

V is TRBV9 and J is TRBJ2-6, with D perhaps matching TRBD1 (5 bases). The length of the CDR3 is 18 residues. V dropped 0 bases and J dropped 0 bases, with 13 bases sitting between them. Germline V gene lookup returns CDR1 SGDLS and CDR2 YYNGEE. CDR3 nucleotide sequence: TGTGCCAGCAGCGTAGAGGAAGGGGCGAGCTCTGGGGCCAACGTCCTGACTTTC. Encoded protein: CASSVEEGASSGANVLTF.

J is TRBJ2-3 and V is TRBV6-1; tentative D call: TRBD2 (5 bases). The ends were cut back, 6 bases at V and 6 bases at J, with 16 bases in the middle. CDR1 is MNHNS, CDR2 SASEGT, per germline. The CDR3 is 14 residues long. The CDR3 loop is CASRPGPGEDTQYF. The CDR3 DNA follows: TGTGCCAGCAGACCCGGACCCGGGGAGGATACGCAGTATTTT.

This chain joins TRBV7-9 and TRBJ1-2; 7 bases line up with TRBD1. Germline CDR1 SEHNR, CDR2 FQNEAQ (reference sequence). V shed 0 bases and J 8 bases; nucleotides not matched to a gene: 12. The CDR3 runs 16 residues. In DNA, the CDR3 is TGTGCCAGCAGCTTAGCGCTCTCTGAGGGGGCGTACGGCTACACCTTC. It specifies CASSLALSEGAYGYTF.

The V gene is TRBV11-2, the J gene TRBJ2-7, with D unclear. Trimming removed 5 bases at V and 3 bases at J, with 8 bases between. Germline assignment: CDR1 SGHAT and CDR2 FQNNGV. This CDR3 has 12 residues. In nucleotides, the CDR3 is TGTGCCAGCAGCCCAAACTACTACGAGCAGTACTTC. This gives the protein CASSPNYYEQYF.

The J gene is TRBJ2-2, the V gene TRBV19, with D perhaps being TRBD1 or TRBD2 (5 bases each). Between the trimmed V and J ends, which lost 5 bases and 1 base, there was a span of 11 bases. This CDR3 contains 15 residues. Germline V gene lookup returns CDR1 LNHDA and CDR2 SQIVND (reference sequence). The CDR3 region has the DNA TGTGCCAGTAGTTCCCGGGACGGGAACACCGGGGAGCTGTTTTTT. It translates to CASSSRDGNTGELFF.

The gene calls are TRBV5-4 and TRBJ1-2; no reliable D call. In germline, CDR1 is SGHNT, CDR2 YYREEE (reference sequence). This CDR3 region has 13 residues. With 0 bases removed from V and 8 bases from J, the gap between germline ends came to 11 bases. Written as DNA, the CDR3 is TGTGCCAGCAGCTTGGAGCCCAGAGGCGGCTACACCTTC. Residues: CASSLEPRGGYTF.